This T cell receptor (beta chain) was identified during a study of T cell changes during pregnancy in multiple sclerosis. Clones were sequenced by immunoSEQ multiplex PCR, and TCRdb holds only the in-frame ones, with some missing. Of fewer than 85,000 clones detected, roughly 93% appear once; the ten largest clones hold under 3%. The sample here was peripheral blood, taken in the second trimester of pregnancy. The receptor comes from a female donor with multiple sclerosis, enrolled in a pregnancy study.

The chain's CDR3 is CASTLGGSSYNEQFF. DNA for the CDR3: TGTGCCAGCACCCTAGGGGGTAGCTCCTACAATGAGCAGTTCTTC. The chain is built from TRBV6-5 and TRBJ2-1; D perhaps matches TRBD1 (6 bases). The CDR3 extends over 15 amino acids. Trimming took off 7 bases at V and 0 bases at J, with 13 bases between the two ends. Germline V gives CDR1 MNHEY, CDR2 SVGAGI.